The next 8 T cell receptor beta chains were all read from a single sample in a study of T cells and Merkel cell carcinoma outcomes. The repertoire was sequenced with immunoSEQ multiplex PCR; TCRdb's copy has only in-frame clones and lacks some. This sample has about 540 clones; 85% to 95% occur once, and the top ten carry about 4%. The specimen sequenced was tumor tissue from Merkel cell carcinoma. These receptors were collected from a human donor with Merkel cell carcinoma.

For the CDR3, the DNA is TGTGCCAGCAGCGCTGGACATACAGATACGCAGTATTTT. This sequence encodes CASSAGHTDTQYF. J is TRBJ2-3 and V is TRBV9, with D possibly TRBD1 on 5 matching bases. Trimming left V 3 bases short and J 3 bases short, with 8 bases between. Looked up from germline, CDR1 is SGDLS and CDR2 is YYNGEE. CDR3 length: 13 residues.

This chain uses TRBV18 with TRBJ2-1, with D unresolved. Germline V gene data show CDR1 as KGHSH and CDR2 as LQKENI. This CDR3 is 14 amino acids long. V lost 5 bases and J lost 5, with 13 bases in between. The CDR3 region is CASSALMRDNEQFF. The CDR3 DNA reads as TGTGCCAGCTCAGCTTTAATGCGCGACAATGAGCAGTTCTTC. Drawing the rest from reference TRBV18 and TRBJ2-1, the complete variable domain is NAGVMQNPRHLVRRRGQEARLRCSPMKGHSHVYWYRQLPEEGLKFMVYLQKENIIDESGMPKERFSAEFPKEGPSILRIQQVVRGDSAAYFCASSALMRDNEQFFGPGTRLTVL.

This clone came up a few times. V and J are TRBV7-9 and TRBJ2-7; D not certain. The V gene's germline CDR1 is SEHNR and CDR2 FQNEAQ (reference sequence). This CDR3 has 16 amino acids. Trimming pared 1 base from V and 2 bases from J, leaving 15 bases between. Here the CDR3 DNA reads TGTGCCAGCAGCTTAGAGGCGAGCAGTACGCCCTACGAGCAGTACTTC. This codes for CASSLEASSTPYEQYF.

V usage is TRBV27 and J usage is TRBJ1-2; TRBD1 is a possible D gene (5 bases). The CDR3 totals 13 residues. Germline lookup yields CDR1 MNHEY and CDR2 SMNVEV (reference sequence). V was pared by 2 bases and J by 6 bases, with 10 bases between. The CDR3 here is CASSLAGGDGYTF. As DNA, the CDR3 is TGTGCCAGCAGTTTAGCCGGAGGGGATGGCTACACCTTC.

This clone was seen only once. This chain links TRBV27 with TRBJ2-5; no definite D call. CDR1 MNHEY and CDR2 SMNVEV come from the germline V gene (reference sequence). This CDR3 comprises 13 residues. V lost 4 bases to trimming and J lost 4 bases, with 10 bases between them. The CDR3: CASSSPPRETQYF. DNA for the CDR3: TGTGCCAGCAGTTCACCCCCCCGAGAGACCCAGTACTTC.

In its sample, this clone was seen once. The J gene is TRBJ2-3, the V gene TRBV11-2, with TRBD2 matching 12 bases. The CDR3 loop spans 14 amino acids. From germline, CDR1 is SGHAT and CDR2 FQNNGV. Unmatched junction bases numbered 6, after V lost 8 bases and J lost 6 bases. CDR3 sequence: CASFRGLAGDTQYF. CDR3 nucleotide sequence: TGTGCCAGCTTCCGAGGACTAGCGGGGGATACGCAGTATTTT.

The V call is TRBV9, the J call TRBJ2-1; D tentatively fits TRBD1 or TRBD2 (5 bases each). V dropped 0 bases and J dropped 7 bases, with 14 bases sitting between them. Germline V gene lookup returns CDR1 SGDLS and CDR2 YYNGEE. This CDR3 has 15 amino acids. As DNA, the CDR3 is TGTGCCAGCAGCGTAGCGGGGCTGCTGGGGAATGAGCAGTTCTTC. This gives the protein CASSVAGLLGNEQFF.

The V and J genes are TRBV30 and TRBJ1-2; D unclear. The CDR3 runs 14 residues. Germline V gene data show CDR1 as GTSNPN and CDR2 as SVGIG (reference sequence). The V end lost 0 bases, the J end lost 7 bases, and 15 bases lay between the germline ends. The CDR3 is CAWSVRTPPSGYTF. The CDR3 DNA sequence: TGTGCCTGGAGTGTACGGACCCCTCCATCTGGCTACACCTTC.